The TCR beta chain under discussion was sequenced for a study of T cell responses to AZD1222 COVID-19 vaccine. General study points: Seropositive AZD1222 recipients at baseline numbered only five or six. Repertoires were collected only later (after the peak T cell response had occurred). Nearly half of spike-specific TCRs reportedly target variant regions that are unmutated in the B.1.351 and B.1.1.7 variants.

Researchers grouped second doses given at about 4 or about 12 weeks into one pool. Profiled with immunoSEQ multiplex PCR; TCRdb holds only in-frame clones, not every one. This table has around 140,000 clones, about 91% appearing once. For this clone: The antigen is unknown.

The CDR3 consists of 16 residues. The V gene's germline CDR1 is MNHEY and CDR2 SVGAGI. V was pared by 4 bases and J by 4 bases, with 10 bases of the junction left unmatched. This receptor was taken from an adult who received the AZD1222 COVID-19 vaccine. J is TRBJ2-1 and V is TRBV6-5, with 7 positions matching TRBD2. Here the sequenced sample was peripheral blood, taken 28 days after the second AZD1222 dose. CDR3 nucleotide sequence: TGTGCCAGCAGTTCTTCCCCGTCGGGAGGTTACAATGAGCAGTTCTTC. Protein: CASSSSPSGGYNEQFF.